The 18 T cell receptor beta chains given below trace back to one sample, sequenced in a study of T cell changes during pregnancy in multiple sclerosis. Here immunoSEQ multiplex PCR was the method, and the copy in TCRdb shows in-frame clones only, minus some. The sample lists tens of thousands of clones, 80% to 95% seen once, with 0.4% to 0.45% in the top ten. Sequenced here: CD4+ T cells from peripheral blood mononuclear cells, sampled in the third trimester of pregnancy. The receptors were sampled from a female donor in good health, enrolled as a control in a pregnancy study.

The chain carries TRBV10-3 and TRBJ2-2; TRBD1 might be the D (5 bases). V lost 5 bases to trimming and J lost 5 bases, with 12 bases between them. CDR3 size: 14 residues. The germline V gene encodes CDR1 ENHRY and CDR2 SYGVKD. The CDR3 sequence is CAISTRQGTGELFF. CDR3 sequence (DNA): TGTGCCATCAGTACCCGTCAGGGTACCGGGGAGCTGTTTTTT.

This rearrangement joins TRBV6-5 to TRBJ1-1; 7 bases agree with TRBD1. The length of the CDR3 is 13 residues. From germline, CDR1 is MNHEY and CDR2 SVGAGI. V lost 10 bases and J lost 1; bases outside the gene matches: 6. CDR3 nucleotides: TGTGCCACCGGGACAGTTCCGAACACTGAAGCTTTCTTT. Translation: CATGTVPNTEAFF.

This clone was found once. The chain combines TRBV5-4 with TRBJ2-3; a weak D match, TRBD1 (8 bases). Germline values: CDR1 SGHNT, CDR2 YYREEE (reference sequence). The CDR3 runs to 18 residues. Between the trimmed V and J ends, which lost 1 base and 0 bases, there was a span of 18 bases. The CDR3 sequence: CASSLRQGRGSSTDTQYF. DNA for the CDR3: TGTGCCAGCAGCTTGCGACAGGGGAGGGGGTCTAGCACAGATACGCAGTATTTT.

The chain couples TRBV27 to TRBJ1-6, with D hard to call. V was pared by 2 bases and J by 10 bases, with 9 bases between. The CDR3 spans 13 residues. Germline CDR1 MNHEY, CDR2 SMNVEV (reference sequence). The CDR3 region has the DNA TGTGCCAGCAGTTTAGAGTTCTCCTCACCCCTCCACTTT. Translating gives CASSLEFSSPLHF.

The chain has TRBV7-8 and TRBJ2-7; D is perhaps TRBD1 (9 bases). Germline V gene data show CDR1 as SGHVS and CDR2 as FQNEAQ. The CDR3 length is 17 residues. V was shortened by 3 bases and J by 3 bases, with 21 bases between the two germline ends. The CDR3 loop is CASSFNRGGTGYYEQYF. The DNA of the CDR3 is TGTGCCAGCAGCTTTAACCGGGGGGGGACAGGGTACTACGAGCAGTACTTC.

The chain links TRBV9 to TRBJ1-6; 8 bases agree with TRBD1. CDR1 SGDLS and CDR2 YYNGEE come from the germline V gene. CDR3 size: 15 residues. Trimming at V came to 3 bases and at J to 9 bases, leaving 8 bases not matched to a gene. CDR3 sequence (DNA): TGTGCCAGCAGCGCGGGACAGGCCCGGGGTTCACCCCTCCACTTT. It is translated as CASSAGQARGSPLHF.

The chain carries TRBV28 and TRBJ1-5, with TRBD1 as a possible D gene (5 bases). This CDR3 is built from 17 residues. Germline V gene lookup returns CDR1 MDHEN and CDR2 SYDVKM. Trimming took 6 bases from V and 3 from J, leaving 21 bases between them. CDR3 in amino acids: CASRTTAGWGDNQPQHF. Written as DNA, the CDR3 is TGTGCCAGCAGAACCACAGCAGGCTGGGGGGACAATCAGCCCCAGCATTTT.

This clone showed up just once. The genes are TRBV18 and TRBJ2-6; D might be TRBD2 (5 bases). Germline CDR1 reads KGHSH; CDR2 reads LQKENI. The CDR3 sequence is 18 residues long. The V gene lost 3 bases and the J gene lost 2 bases, with 17 bases spanning the gap. The CDR3 sequence is CASSPIPFQRTGANVLTF. The CDR3 DNA sequence: TGTGCCAGCTCACCCATTCCATTTCAGCGGACTGGGGCCAACGTCCTGACTTTC. Together with reference TRBV18 and TRBJ2-6, the CDR3 gives the full variable domain: NAGVMQNPRHLVRRRGQEARLRCSPMKGHSHVYWYRQLPEEGLKFMVYLQKENIIDESGMPKERFSAEFPKEGPSILRIQQVVRGDSAAYFCASSPIPFQRTGANVLTFGAGSRLTVL.

The V gene is TRBV11-3, the J gene TRBJ2-1, with D possibly matching TRBD1 (7 bases). The CDR3 loop spans 14 amino acids. Between the trimmed V and J ends, which lost 8 bases and 0 bases, there was a span of 11 bases. Germline V gives CDR1 SGHNT, CDR2 YENEEA. The CDR3 region is CASSGGSSYNEQFF. The CDR3, as DNA: TGTGCCAGCTCAGGGGGGAGCTCCTACAATGAGCAGTTCTTC.

This chain joins TRBV7-3 and TRBJ2-1; 7 bases map to TRBD1. Germline loops: CDR1 SGHTA, CDR2 FQGTGA. The CDR3 has 13 amino acids. V lost 3 bases to trimming and J lost 10 bases; unmatched junction nucleotides: 6. CDR3 bases: TGTGCCAGCAGCTTCCTACAGGGGTTGGAGCAGTTCTTC. Protein sequence: CASSFLQGLEQFF.

The chain has TRBV5-4 and TRBJ2-2, with 7 nucleotides matching TRBD1. With 0 bases clipped from V and 7 bases from J, the junction kept 6 bases outside the gene matches. The CDR3 runs to 15 residues. The germline CDR1 and CDR2 sequences are SGHNT and YYREEE (reference sequence). The CDR3 sequence is CASSLGDRASGELFF. CDR3 DNA sequence: TGTGCCAGCAGCTTGGGCGACAGGGCGAGCGGGGAGCTGTTTTTT.

This clone was seen only a few times. The chain has TRBV9 and TRBJ1-1, with D uncertain. The V gene's germline CDR1 is SGDLS and CDR2 YYNGEE. V lost 3 bases to trimming and J lost 6 bases, with 15 bases between them. The CDR3 totals 14 residues. In DNA form, the CDR3 reads TGTGCCAGCAGCGAAGGTAGGTGGCAGGCTGAAGCTTTCTTT. It is translated as CASSEGRWQAEAFF.

This clone was recorded a few times. The rearrangement joins TRBV27 to TRBJ1-1; D call uncertain. The CDR3 sequence is 14 residues long. V lost 2 bases and J 11 bases, leaving 18 bases between the germline ends. Per germline, CDR1 MNHEY and CDR2 SMNVEV (reference sequence). CDR3 sequence (DNA): TGTGCCAGCAGTTTAAACGGTGCAGGAAAGTCGGCTTTCTTT. It translates to CASSLNGAGKSAFF.

The J gene is TRBJ1-2, the V gene TRBV19; possibly TRBD1 for D (5 bases). This CDR3 is 14 amino acids long. Looked up from germline, CDR1 is LNHDA and CDR2 is SQIVND (reference sequence). V was pared by 4 bases and J by 8 bases, with 17 bases between. The DNA of the CDR3 is TGTGCCAGTAGTACCTCTCTGACAGAAACCGGCTACACCTTC. Translated: CASSTSLTETGYTF.

J is TRBJ1-6 and V is TRBV11-1, with D possibly matching TRBD1 (5 bases). The CDR3 covers 14 residues. Germline V gene data show CDR1 as SGHAT and CDR2 as FQDESV (reference sequence). V shed 5 bases and J shed 7 bases, with 12 bases lying between them. CDR3 loop: CASSPGALNSPLHF. The CDR3 DNA is TGTGCCAGCAGCCCTGGGGCGCTGAATTCACCCCTCCACTTT.

The rearrangement links TRBV7-3 to TRBJ2-1, with D perhaps TRBD2 (7 bases). V dropped 5 bases and J dropped 0 bases, with 20 bases sitting between them. The germline V gene has CDR1 SGHTA and CDR2 FQGTGA. The CDR3 totals 18 residues. The CDR3 DNA sequence: TGTGCCAGCAGCCCTAAGGGGGGCGGGGGCCTCTCCTACAATGAGCAGTTCTTC. It is translated as CASSPKGGGGLSYNEQFF.

The rearrangement links TRBV4-1 to TRBJ1-5, with D hard to call. The CDR3 totals 14 residues. V was cut by 4 bases and J by 2 bases, with 9 bases left in between. In germline, CDR1 is MGHRA, CDR2 YSYEKL. CDR3 loop: CASSPSEGNQPQHF. The CDR3 DNA sequence: TGCGCCAGCAGCCCAAGTGAGGGCAATCAGCCCCAGCATTTT.

The V gene is TRBV7-2, the J gene TRBJ1-3; no clear D. Germline V gene data show CDR1 as SGHTA and CDR2 as FQGNSA. V dropped 10 bases and J dropped 3 bases, with 7 bases sitting between them. The CDR3 length is 11 residues. The CDR3 nucleotides are TGTGCCAAGCTCATTGGAAACACCATATATTTT. Residues: CAKLIGNTIYF.